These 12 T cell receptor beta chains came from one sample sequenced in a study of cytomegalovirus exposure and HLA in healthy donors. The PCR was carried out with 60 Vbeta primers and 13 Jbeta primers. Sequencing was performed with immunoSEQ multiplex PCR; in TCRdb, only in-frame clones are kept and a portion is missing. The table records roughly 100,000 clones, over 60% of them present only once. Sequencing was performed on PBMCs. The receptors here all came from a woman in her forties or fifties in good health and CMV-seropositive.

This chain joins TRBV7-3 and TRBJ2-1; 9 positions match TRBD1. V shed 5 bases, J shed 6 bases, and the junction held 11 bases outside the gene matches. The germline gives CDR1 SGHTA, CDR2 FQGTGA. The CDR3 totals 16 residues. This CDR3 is CASSLLQGALPNEQFF. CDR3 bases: TGTGCCAGCAGCCTCCTACAGGGGGCTCTCCCCAATGAGCAGTTCTTC.

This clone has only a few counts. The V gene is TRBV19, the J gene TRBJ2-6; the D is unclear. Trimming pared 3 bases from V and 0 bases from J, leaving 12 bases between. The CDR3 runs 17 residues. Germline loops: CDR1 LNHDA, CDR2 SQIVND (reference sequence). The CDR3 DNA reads TGTGCCAGTAGTATCCCCGAGTATGGCTCTGGGGCCAACGTCCTGACTTTC. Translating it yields CASSIPEYGSGANVLTF.

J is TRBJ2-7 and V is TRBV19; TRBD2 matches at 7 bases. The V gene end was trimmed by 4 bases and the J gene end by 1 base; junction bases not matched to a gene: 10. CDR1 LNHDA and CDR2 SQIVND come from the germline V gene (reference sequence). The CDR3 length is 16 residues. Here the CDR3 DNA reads TGTGCCAGTAGTAGCTTCACTCGCGGGGGATCCTACGAGCAGTACTTC. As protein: CASSSFTRGGSYEQYF.

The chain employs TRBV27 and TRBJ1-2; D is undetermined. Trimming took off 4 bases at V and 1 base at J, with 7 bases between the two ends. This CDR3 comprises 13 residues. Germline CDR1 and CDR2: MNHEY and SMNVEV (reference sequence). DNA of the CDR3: TGTGCCAGCAGTTATCAGGTTAACTATGGCTACACCTTC. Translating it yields CASSYQVNYGYTF.

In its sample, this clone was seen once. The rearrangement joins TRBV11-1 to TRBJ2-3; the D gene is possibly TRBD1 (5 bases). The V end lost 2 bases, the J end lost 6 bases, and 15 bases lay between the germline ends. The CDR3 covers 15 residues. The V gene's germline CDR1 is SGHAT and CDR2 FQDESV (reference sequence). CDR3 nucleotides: TGTGCCAGCAGCTTACCAGGGTCCCTGCGGGATACGCAGTATTTT. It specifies CASSLPGSLRDTQYF.

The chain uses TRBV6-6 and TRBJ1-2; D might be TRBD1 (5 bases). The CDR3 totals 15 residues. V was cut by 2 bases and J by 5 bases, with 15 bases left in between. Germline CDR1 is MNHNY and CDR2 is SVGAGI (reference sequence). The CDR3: CASSYAGSQKYGYTF. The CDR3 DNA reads TGTGCCAGCAGTTACGCAGGGTCCCAAAAGTATGGCTACACCTTC.

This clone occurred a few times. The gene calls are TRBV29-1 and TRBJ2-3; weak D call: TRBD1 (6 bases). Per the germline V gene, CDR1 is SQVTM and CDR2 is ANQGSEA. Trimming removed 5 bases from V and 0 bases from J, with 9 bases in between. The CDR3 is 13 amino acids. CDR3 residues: CSVRRGSTDTQYF. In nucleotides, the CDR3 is TGCAGCGTTCGCAGGGGAAGCACAGATACGCAGTATTTT.

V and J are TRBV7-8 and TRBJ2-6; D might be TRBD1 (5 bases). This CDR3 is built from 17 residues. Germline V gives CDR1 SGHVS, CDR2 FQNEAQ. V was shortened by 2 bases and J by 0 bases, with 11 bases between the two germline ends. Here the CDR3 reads CASSLRGQSSGANVLTF. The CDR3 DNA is TGTGCCAGCAGCTTAAGAGGACAAAGCTCTGGGGCCAACGTCCTGACTTTC.

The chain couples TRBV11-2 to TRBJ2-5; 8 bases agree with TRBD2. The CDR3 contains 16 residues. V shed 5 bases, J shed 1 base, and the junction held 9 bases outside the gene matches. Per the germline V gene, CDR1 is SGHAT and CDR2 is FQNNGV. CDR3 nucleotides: TGTGCCAGCAGCCCCTTGGCGGGGGGCCTCCAAGAGACCCAGTACTTC. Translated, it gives CASSPLAGGLQETQYF.

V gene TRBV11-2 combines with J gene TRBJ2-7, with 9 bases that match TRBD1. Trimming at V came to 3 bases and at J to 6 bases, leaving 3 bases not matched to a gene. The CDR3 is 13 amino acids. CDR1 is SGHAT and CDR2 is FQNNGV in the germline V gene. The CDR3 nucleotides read TGTGCCAGCAGCTTCGGACAGGGGCGCGAGCAGTACTTC. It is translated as CASSFGQGREQYF.

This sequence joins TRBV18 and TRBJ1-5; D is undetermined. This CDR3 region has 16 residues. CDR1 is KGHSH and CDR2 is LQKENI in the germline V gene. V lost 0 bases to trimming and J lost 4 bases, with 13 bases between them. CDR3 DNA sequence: TGTGCCAGCTCACCACCGTTTTCCGGGTCTAATCAGCCCCAGCATTTT. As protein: CASSPPFSGSNQPQHF.

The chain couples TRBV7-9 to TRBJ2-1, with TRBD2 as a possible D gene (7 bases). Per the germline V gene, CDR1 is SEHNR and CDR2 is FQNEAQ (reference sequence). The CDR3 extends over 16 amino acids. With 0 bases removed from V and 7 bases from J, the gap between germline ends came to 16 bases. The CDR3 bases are TGTGCCAGCAGCTTAGCGGGGGGGCCGTTGGTAAATGAGCAGTTCTTC. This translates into CASSLAGGPLVNEQFF.